This T cell receptor beta chain is drawn from a study of T cells in Graves' hyperthyroidism and ophthalmopathy (dated by TCRdb to between 2017 and 2020). About the full investigation: Peripheral blood samples were taken at the time of initial diagnosis, prior to any treatment. The study also compared thyroid tissue and blood T-cell repertoires from roughly 6 Graves' hyperthyroidism patients. To identify TCR V-J signatures that set the groups apart, the researchers used a discovery cohort of approximately 98 patients, made up of some 41 with Graves' ophthalmopathy and about 60 with stable Graves' hyperthyroidism. Prospective prediction of ophthalmopathy was tested in an independent validation cohort consisting of fewer than 20 hyperthyroidism patients and about 17 patients who later progressed to ophthalmopathy. The 75 to 100 discovery patients were divided at random into training and test sets in a 7:3 ratio. The paper reports TCR Vbeta CDR3 sequencing of roughly 140 peripheral blood samples: 43 ophthalmopathy, over 70 hyperthyroidism and approximately 17 progressor patients. Following sampling, methimazole starting at 30 mg daily was given to hyperthyroidism patients, and high-dose intravenous methylprednisolone was given to ophthalmopathy patients.

The TCR beta CDR3 regions were amplified from the RNA transcripts. A first-round RT-PCR of the TCR CDR3 used the HTBI primer set with the Qiagen OneStep RT-PCR kit. The libraries were constructed in a second round of multiplex PCR and then size-selected and purified. Libraries were sequenced paired-end with 100 bp reads on an Illumina HiSeq2000. From the authors' description of their analysis: SOAPnuke was used to process the raw data, removing reads that contained adapters or uncalled bases, had a mean Phred below 15, or lacked an exact match to the constant primer or identifier. COPE v1.2.5 was used to merge the high-quality paired reads, and each unique nucleotide sequence was defined as a clonotype. MiTCR v1.1 was used to align the clonotypes against IMGT TRBV, TRBD and TRBJ reference segments. The analysis included only V-J combinations with a frequency above 0.0001, which together covered over 98% of the repertoires. The TCS score was defined as the ratio of F50 (clonal expansion) to E x V (chaos), calculated using BLOSUM62-based TCRdist between CDR3 peptides within each V-J. Welch's t-statistics and random forest reduced roughly 530 V-J features to roughly 13, which were used in a naive Bayes classifier (R e1071). In-frame beta chains were kept once TCRdb had trimmed the public reads at Q25 with fastp and called clones with MiXCR. Entries that share a CDR3 protein sequence are merged under the most common genes and DNA. TCRdb's processing, not the authors' own work, is the source of the V and J calls. The table for this sample lists 560,000 or so distinct CDR3 sequences; 15% to 20% of them were counted only once. Approximately 48% of the sample comes from the top ten.

V and J are truncated by 1 base and 8 bases respectively, leaving an intervening sequence of 4 bases. CDR3 length: 11 amino acids, cysteine to phenylalanine. Only CDR3 DNA remains: 33 bases, in frame from the first base. In the germline V gene, CDR1 corresponds to SGHNT and CDR2 to YENEEA. The study at large found these results: In cross-validation, a model built on a 13 V-J signature told ophthalmopathy apart from stable hyperthyroidism with 85% to 90% sensitivity and roughly 81% specificity, and in testing the same model reached 80%/75%. No statistical method was used to fix the sample size in advance, and group allocation was not hidden from the investigators. Blood samples also contained most of the expanded thyroid clonotypes (frequency above 0.001), which suggests that blood repertoires may reflect thyroid immune responses. In validation, the model predicted progression to ophthalmopathy a median of 6.5 months before onset, with about 64% sensitivity and almost 75% specificity.

Ophthalmopathy patients had moderately to severely active disease, Clinical Activity Score of at least 3, NOSPECS grade of at least 4, and duration under 3 months. The study excluded patients with uncontrolled infections, other autoimmune diseases, pregnancy or lactation. Clinical symptoms, serum thyroxine and TRAb, thyroid ultrasound, and orbital computed tomography formed the basis for the diagnoses. PBMCs were separated from 10 ml of fresh peripheral blood using Ficoll-Paque density gradient centrifugation. Total RNA was extracted with Trizol reagent, and quality was checked on an Agilent 2100 Bioanalyzer. This clonotype was picked up a small number of times. It lacks a known antigen. One base away there is no much larger clone; base qualities are not given.

The TCR originated in a man aged 40-49 years with Graves' ophthalmopathy. The sequenced sample was blood. The chain is encoded by TRBV11-3 joined to TRBJ2-3, with no confident D gene call. The DNA reads as follows: TGTGCCAGCAGCTTAGGCATTACGCAGTATTTT. This sequence encodes CASSLGITQYF.